This T cell receptor beta chain was profiled in a study of post-analysis software for immune sequencing data (dated by TCRdb to 2014 to 2015). Background on the whole study: Disease courses on record covered relapsing-remitting, secondary progressive and progressive-relapsing multiple sclerosis, though some patients had no subtype annotation. The patient repertoires were set against ten to eleven previously published healthy control repertoires from donors whose ages ranged from about 6 to 25 years. A subset of samples was prepared in parallel using single-end sample barcoding, then pooled and co-amplified after Illumina adapter ligation.

A remark on this clonotype: Its binding antigen is unknown. One end of the junction varies from germline; a read error may be responsible.

The CDR3 runs 14 residues from the cysteine to the phenylalanine. The sequence is cut down to CDR3 DNA, 42 bases in frame from base 1. CDR1 and CDR2 (SQVTM, ANQGSEA) derive from the germline V gene. What the study reported, not specific to this receptor: Direct clustering with F measure showed strong co-clustering of samples prepared in the same batch, prompting a batch-effect correction. Multiple sclerosis patients had significantly lower normalized Chao1 diversity than controls, a result that suggests substantial peripheral T-cell clonal expansion. Several TRBV segments, including TRBV5-6, TRBV5-1 and TRBV20-1, were significantly more frequent in patients than controls. The control group was slightly older than the multiple sclerosis patient group.

Library construction relied on PCR. TCRdb lists the instrument as Illumina HiSeq 2500. Unique molecular identifiers were incorporated into TCR beta cDNA libraries to reduce PCR and sequencing biases. Every 1 to 10 million input T cells yielded about 500,000 cDNA molecules, meaning each molecule approximated one T cell. The patient libraries were prepared and sequenced with the same protocol used for the earlier healthy control dataset. Within a given batch, samples were prepared together, multiplexed and sequenced on the same HiSeq lane. The authors' analysis ran thus. MIGEC was used to process the raw barcoded reads, and molecular identifier groups with only a single read were discarded before consensus assembly and CDR3 extraction. VDJtools was used for post-analysis of the clonotype tables, and diversity was normalized by down-sampling every dataset to the size of the smallest sample. To correct batch-related cross-sample contamination, repertoire overlap clustering matched CDR3 amino acid sequences but not nucleotide sequences. The raw public reads went through TCRdb reprocessing: fastp at Q25, MiXCR clone calling, in-frame beta chains kept. Each CDR3 protein appears once, grouped with its most common genes and DNA. TCRdb's processing, not the authors' own work, is the source of the V and J calls. The sample includes fewer than 550,000 distinct CDR3 sequences, with approximately 31% observed a single time. The biggest ten clones account for 6% of the sample.

To demonstrate the VDJtools post-analysis software, TCR beta repertoires were profiled from the peripheral blood of 10 to 15 young patients with multiple sclerosis. Multiple sclerosis patients were children and adolescents aged about 6 to 16 years. This receptor was identified in a girl aged 2-17 years with multiple sclerosis. Sequencing was carried out using blood. The rearrangement combines TRBV29-1 with TRBJ1-2; 7 central bases correspond to TRBD1. The CDR3: CSVEDRDSDYGYTF. The DNA sequence follows: TGCAGCGTCGAAGACCGGGACAGCGACTATGGCTACACCTTC.